This T cell receptor (beta chain) was documented in a study of blood T cells in healthy people across ages. Whole-study results and caveats: In long-lived donors, naive CD4+ cell counts and diversity exceeded those of aged donors.

This clonotype was found a few times. Antigen: not known. It was with a sample-barcoded 5' primer and a J-beta primer mix that a second PCR of roughly 7 to 12 cycles was run. Any given sample supplied a minimum of 3 million CDR3-containing paired-end reads. One entry per CDR3 protein, called by TCRdb with MiXCR from the 5' RACE reads. The table includes fewer than 900,000 distinct CDR3 sequences, roughly 47% detected once. Sequencing was carried out using blood. This receptor was identified in a woman between 55 and 75 years old in good health.

In nucleotides, the CDR3 is TGTGCCAGCAGTCGGGGGGGGACGAATGAGCAGTTCTTC. Translating it yields CASSRGGTNEQFF. The chain uses TRBV6-5 and TRBJ2-1; 8 bases are a match to TRBD2. With V trimmed by 5 bases and J by 7 bases, 4 bases remained unmatched. This CDR3 is built from 13 residues. CDR1 is MNHEY and CDR2 is SVGAGI in the germline V gene.